This T cell receptor beta chain derives from a study of blood T cell repertoires in COVID-19. Trimming cost V 4 bases and J 1 base, with 11 bases left between them. CDR3 length: 16 residues. Germline-derived CDR1 and CDR2 are SEHNR and FQNEAQ (reference sequence). In the authors' methods: Counts of nucleated cells, estimated from reference gene primer amplification, were obtained. Clones were read by immunoSEQ multiplex PCR, and TCRdb kept only the in-frame ones, dropping some. V, J and clone size reflect that table, while D and trimming were determined from the DNA. The sample contains roughly 250,000 clones, over 80% of which appear only once. A COVID-19 case had been met by exposed participants during the 2 weeks before study entry.

The TCR comes from a woman aged 40 to 49 who had been exposed to COVID-19. The specimen was PBMCs or T cells enriched from blood (not recorded which). The rearrangement links TRBV7-9 to TRBJ2-6; a possible D gene is TRBD1 (6 bases). The CDR3 sequence: CASSSPRGSGANVLTF. The CDR3 DNA is TGTGCCAGCAGCTCCCCCAGGGGTTCTGGGGCCAACGTCCTGACTTTC.